These T cell receptor beta chains were read from a single sample in a study of blood T cells in healthy people across ages. TCRdb ran MiXCR on the 5' RACE reads and lists one entry per CDR3 protein. The sample shows over 600,000 distinct CDR3 sequences, about 47% of them seen only once. Input material: blood. The receptors come from an elderly man in good health. Both conserved end residues are part of each CDR3. A D gene is named only where the DNA matches it firmly. Expanded clones are given a class, and other clones once, few, many or no size at all.

V	D	J	size	DNA	CDR3
TRBV29-1	NA	TRBJ1-2	NA	TGCAGCGTTGAGTCAGGGAACTATGGCTACACCTTC	CSVESGNYGYTF
TRBV7-3	NA	TRBJ2-1	NA	TGTGCCAGCAAGCCCGGGGCAGGTTTCGCTGAGCAGTTCTTC	CASKPGAGFAEQFF
TRBV5-1	NA	TRBJ2-7	few	TGCGCCAGCAGCATCTCCGGGACTGTCTCCTACGAGCAGTACTTC	CASSISGTVSYEQYF
TRBV28	NA	TRBJ1-6	NA	TGTGCCAGCAGTTTCCCCACCCTCCGTTGGGCCCTCCACTTT	CASSFPTLRWALHF
TRBV4-3	TRBD1	TRBJ2-3	once	TGCGCCAGCAGCCACGCGACCAGTTACAGGGGGACCACAGATACGCAGTATTTT	CASSHATSYRGTTDTQYF
TRBV12-3/TRBV12-4	NA	TRBJ1-2	NA	TGTGCCAGCAGAACGGACAGCTGGGGCTATGGCTACACCTTC	CASRTDSWGYGYTF
TRBV7-9	TRBD2	TRBJ2-1	few	TGTGCCAGCACACGGCTAGCGGGCTACAATGAGCAGTTCTTC	CASTRLAGYNEQFF
TRBV7-8	TRBD1	TRBJ2-1	many	TGTGCCAGCAGCCTGGGACAGGGGGCGCAGAATGAGCAGTTCTTC	CASSLGQGAQNEQFF
TRBV20-1	TRBD2	TRBJ2-3	NA	TGCAGTGCCCGACTAGCGGGGGACACAGATACGCAGTATTTT	CSARLAGDTDTQYF
TRBV27	NA	TRBJ2-3	few	TGTGCCAGCAGGCAGGGCACTTGGAATACGCAGTATTTT	CASRQGTWNTQYF
TRBV5-1	TRBD1	TRBJ2-5	NA	TGCGCCAGCACGTTTCTACAGGGGACCCAAGAGACCCAGTACTTC	CASTFLQGTQETQYF
TRBV7-2	NA	TRBJ2-2	NA	TGTGCCAGCAGCACTACAACTCGAGCCGGGGAGCTGTTTTTT	CASSTTTRAGELFF
TRBV12-3/TRBV12-4	TRBD1	TRBJ2-7	once	TGTGCCAGCAGTTTAGGCGGACAGGGAAAGGGTTACGAGCAGTACTTC	CASSLGGQGKGYEQYF
TRBV11-1	NA	TRBJ2-3	NA	TGTACCAGCAGCAACGGGGCAGGGGCAGTAGATACGCAGTATTTT	CTSSNGAGAVDTQYF
TRBV11-3	NA	TRBJ1-1	many	TGTGCCAGCAGCTCCTCGGGGAGGGGTGGCACTGAAGCTTTCTTT	CASSSSGRGGTEAFF
TRBV24-1	TRBD1	TRBJ2-5	NA	TGTGCCACCAGTGGTGCGGGGACAGGGAGAATCGAGACCCAGTACTTC	CATSGAGTGRIETQYF
TRBV12-3/TRBV12-4	NA	TRBJ2-1	NA	TGTGCCAGCAGTTTAGGGTTTGCCTACAATGAGCAGTTCTTC	CASSLGFAYNEQFF
TRBV11-3	NA	TRBJ2-2	NA	NA	CASSLFGNGELFF
TRBV7-9	NA	TRBJ1-6	few	TGTGCCAGCAGTTCCTCCGGGACCTATAATTCACCCCTCCACTTT	CASSSSGTYNSPLHF
TRBV5-1	NA	TRBJ2-1	NA	TGCGCCAGCAGAGATGAGGGACACCCATACAATGAGCAGTTCTTC	CASRDEGHPYNEQFF
TRBV5-6	NA	TRBJ2-7	few	TGTGCCAGCAGCTTGTACACAGGAAACTACGAGCAGTACTTC	CASSLYTGNYEQYF
TRBV12-3/TRBV12-4	NA	TRBJ2-5	NA	TGTGCCAGCAGTTTAGCTGGGGCGGCGAACAATGAGCAGTACTTC	CASSLAGAANNEQYF
TRBV11-2	TRBD2	TRBJ2-1	NA	TGTGCCAACAGCTTAGGGACTATTAATGAGCAGTTCTTC	CANSLGTINEQFF
TRBV20-1	TRBD2	TRBJ2-5	NA	TGCAGTGCTTTCACTAGCGCTGGGTGGAAAGAGACCCAGTACTTC	CSAFTSAGWKETQYF
TRBV29-1	TRBD1	TRBJ1-5	few	TGCAGCGTCGCCGAACAGGGGCGCGGGGTTCAGCCCCAGCATTTT	CSVAEQGRGVQPQHF
TRBV5-5	TRBD2	TRBJ2-5	NA	TGTGCCAGCAGCTTGATCCTAGCGGGAGGGCCTTTTGGGCAGTACTTC	CASSLILAGGPFGQYF
TRBV14	TRBD2	TRBJ2-1	NA	TGTGCCAGCAGCCAAAGCGGGAGGGATGAGCAGTTCTTC	CASSQSGRDEQFF
TRBV20-1	NA	TRBJ2-7	many	TGCAGTGCTAGAGATGTCCTCGAGCAGTACTTC	CSARDVLEQYF
TRBV4-2	TRBD1	TRBJ1-2	few	TGTGCCAGCAGCCAGGATCGGCAGGGGGCCTATGGCTACACCTTC	CASSQDRQGAYGYTF
TRBV9	TRBD2	TRBJ2-2	NA	TGTGCCAGCAGCGTAGCGGCTAGCGGAGACAACACCGGGGAGCTGTTTTTT	CASSVAASGDNTGELFF
TRBV7-3	NA	TRBJ2-1	NA	TGTGCCAGCAAGCCCGGGGCAGGTTTGGATGAGCAGTTCTTC	CASKPGAGLDEQFF
TRBV6-2/TRBV6-3	NA	TRBJ2-1	NA	TGTGCCAGCAGTACGGGACACCCTACCTACAATGAGCAGTTCTTC	CASSTGHPTYNEQFF
TRBV7-2	NA	TRBJ1-6	many	TGTGCCAGCAGCTGGGTGGCGGGGGGAAGTGCGAATTCACCCCTCCACTTT	CASSWVAGGSANSPLHF
TRBV7-9	NA	TRBJ2-7	NA	TGTGCCAGCAGCCCTCCGGGGCAGGGGATAACCCAGTACTTC	CASSPPGQGITQYF
TRBV11-3	NA	TRBJ1-1	once	TGTGCCAGCAGCCTCACCGGGACTGGGAACACTGAAGCTTTCTTT	CASSLTGTGNTEAFF
TRBV27	NA	TRBJ2-1	many	TGTGCCACCCCTAGCAGGTTGTTCTTC	CATPSRLFF
TRBV5-1	NA	TRBJ2-3	NA	TGCGCCAGCAGCCCCCCGGCTCCAGATACGCAGTATTTT	CASSPPAPDTQYF
TRBV5-1	NA	TRBJ1-5	NA	TGCGCCAGCAGCGAGGGGAAAAATCAGCCCCAGCATTTT	CASSEGKNQPQHF
TRBV10-3	TRBD1	TRBJ1-2	NA	TGTGCCATCAGTGACGAAGACAGGGGGAACTATGGCTACACCTTC	CAISDEDRGNYGYTF
TRBV6-5	NA	TRBJ2-5	NA	TGTGCCAGCAGTTACCCCGGGGCCGGACACCAGCAGTACTTC	CASSYPGAGHQQYF
TRBV20-1	NA	TRBJ1-1	NA	TGCAGTGCTAGAGGAGGGAGGGAGGTTGGCACTGAAGCTTTCTTT	CSARGGREVGTEAFF
TRBV5-1	NA	TRBJ2-7	NA	TGCGCCAGCAGCTTGGGGGCAGGAGTGGGCTACGAGCAGTACTTC	CASSLGAGVGYEQYF
TRBV7-3	NA	TRBJ2-1	NA	TGTGCCAGCAGCTTAACTGGGGCGGGTGCAGGGGAAAATGAGCAGTTCTTC	CASSLTGAGAGENEQFF
TRBV6-5	TRBD1	TRBJ2-7	NA	TGTGCCAGCAGTCGGACAGGCAGGGCCTACGAGCAGTACTTC	CASSRTGRAYEQYF
TRBV12-3/TRBV12-4	NA	TRBJ1-1	once	TGTGCCAGCAGTTTAAGTGCGGAGGGCACTGAAGCTTTCTTT	CASSLSAEGTEAFF
TRBV27	NA	TRBJ2-6	few	TGTGCCAGCACCTCCATACACGCGGCGGGGGCCAACGTCCTGACTTTC	CASTSIHAAGANVLTF
TRBV28	NA	TRBJ2-3	once	TGTGCCAGCAGTTTCGGGGGAACGGCCACAGATACGCAGTATTTT	CASSFGGTATDTQYF
TRBV18	TRBD2	TRBJ2-1	NA	TGTGCCAGCTCACCACTCAGGACTAGCGCCAACAATGAGCAGTTCTTC	CASSPLRTSANNEQFF
TRBV6-5	TRBD2	TRBJ2-1	NA	TGTGCCAGCAGCCCGCTCGCGGGAGGGCCACGTAATGAGCAGTTCTTC	CASSPLAGGPRNEQFF
TRBV5-1	TRBD2	TRBJ2-5	NA	TGCGCCAGCAGGCTGACTAGCGGGAGAGGAGAGACCCAGTACTTC	CASRLTSGRGETQYF
TRBV11-3	NA	TRBJ2-2	NA	TGTGCCAGCAGCTTGAACCCGGGACTTGACAACACCGGGGAGCTGTTTTTT	CASSLNPGLDNTGELFF
TRBV11-2	NA	TRBJ1-2	NA	TGTGCCAGCAGCCCCCGAGAACAGAACTATGGCTACACCTTC	CASSPREQNYGYTF
TRBV7-9	TRBD2	TRBJ2-5	NA	TGTGCCAGCAGCCCGCCCGGACTAGCGGGAATAGAGACCCAGTACTTC	CASSPPGLAGIETQYF
TRBV27	NA	TRBJ2-6	NA	TGTGCCAGCAGCGAGGGCTCCCGGGCCAACGTCCTGACTTTC	CASSEGSRANVLTF
TRBV12-3/TRBV12-4	NA	TRBJ2-6	many	TGTGCCAGCAGTACCCTCAGGGGAGCTGGGGCCAACGTCCTGACTTTC	CASSTLRGAGANVLTF
TRBV5-1	NA	TRBJ2-7	few	TGCGCCAGCAGCTTGCTCCGGGACCCCAGCGAGCAGTACTTC	CASSLLRDPSEQYF